This T cell receptor (beta chain) was sequenced during a study of T cells in Graves' hyperthyroidism and ophthalmopathy. Study outcomes and limitations: The majority of expanded thyroid clonotypes above 0.001 also appeared in blood. Onset of ophthalmopathy came a median roughly 6 months after the model predicted it. Ophthalmopathy was separated from stable hyperthyroidism by a 13 V-J model.

This clonotype occurred many times. Its cognate antigen is unknown. The CDR3 consists of 15 residues. Germline V gives CDR1 SGHRS, CDR2 YFSETQ. Unmatched junction bases numbered 3, after V lost 0 bases and J lost 0 bases. Regions amplified from RNA transcripts were the TCR beta CDR3 regions. When the TCR CDR3 underwent first-round RT-PCR, the HTBI primer set was used. TCRdb reprocessed the multiplex PCR reads via MiXCR and lists one record per CDR3 protein. In the table there are under 350,000 distinct CDR3 sequences, over 15% of which are singletons. Sequenced sample: blood. This chain links TRBV5-1 with TRBJ2-7; 7 positions match TRBD1. This TCR was sampled from a woman aged 60 to 75 with Graves' ophthalmopathy. CDR3 DNA: TGCGCCAGCAGCTTGGGAGGACAGGTCTCCTACGAGCAGTACTTC. Encoded protein: CASSLGGQVSYEQYF.